This TCR beta chain was identified during a study of control samples from healthy donors and cancer patients. Trimming pared 5 bases from V and 8 bases from J, leaving 6 bases between. The CDR3 is made up of 11 amino acids. Germline values: CDR1 KGHDR, CDR2 SFDVKD. Only in-frame clones appear in the TCRdb table, and some are missing; sequencing was by immunoSEQ multiplex PCR. The sample holds roughly 450,000 clones, approximately 92% seen once. Input material: PBMCs. The rearrangement joins TRBV24-1 to TRBJ2-1, with unresolved D. The clonotype was recovered from a man aged 40-50 years with head and neck cancer. CDR3 in amino acids: CATSAGYEQFF. CDR3 nucleotides: TGTGCCACCAGTGCAGGATATGAGCAGTTCTTC.